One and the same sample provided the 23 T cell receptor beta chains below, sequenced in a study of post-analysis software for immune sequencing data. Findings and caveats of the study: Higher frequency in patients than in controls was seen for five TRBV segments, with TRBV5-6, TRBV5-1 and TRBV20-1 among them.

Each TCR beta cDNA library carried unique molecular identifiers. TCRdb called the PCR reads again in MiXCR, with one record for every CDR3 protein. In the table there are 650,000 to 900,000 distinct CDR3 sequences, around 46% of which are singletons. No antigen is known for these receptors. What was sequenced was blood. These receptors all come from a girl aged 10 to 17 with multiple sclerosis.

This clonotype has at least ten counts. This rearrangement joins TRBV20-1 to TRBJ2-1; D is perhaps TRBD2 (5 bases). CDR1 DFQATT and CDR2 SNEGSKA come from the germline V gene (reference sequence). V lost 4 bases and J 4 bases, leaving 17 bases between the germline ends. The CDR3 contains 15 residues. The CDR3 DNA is TGCAGTGCTAACAGTCTAGCCGAGGAGTACAATGAGCAGTTCTTC. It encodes CSANSLAEEYNEQFF.

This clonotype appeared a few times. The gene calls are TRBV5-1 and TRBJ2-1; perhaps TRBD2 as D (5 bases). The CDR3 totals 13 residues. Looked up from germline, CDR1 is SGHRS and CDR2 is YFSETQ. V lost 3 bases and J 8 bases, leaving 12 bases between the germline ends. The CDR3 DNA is TGCGCCAGCAGCTCGGACGGGGTCGATGAGCAGTTCTTC. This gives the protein CASSSDGVDEQFF.

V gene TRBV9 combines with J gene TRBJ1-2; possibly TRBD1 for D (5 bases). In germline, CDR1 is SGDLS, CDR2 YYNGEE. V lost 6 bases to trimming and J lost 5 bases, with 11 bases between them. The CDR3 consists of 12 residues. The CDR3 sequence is CASTGGSYGYTF. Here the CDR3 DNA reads TGTGCCAGCACCGGGGGGAGTTATGGCTACACCTTC.

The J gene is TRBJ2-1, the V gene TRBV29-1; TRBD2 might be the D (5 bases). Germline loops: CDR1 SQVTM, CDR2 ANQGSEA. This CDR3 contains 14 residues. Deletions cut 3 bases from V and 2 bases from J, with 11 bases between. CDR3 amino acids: CSVESGLPYNEQFF. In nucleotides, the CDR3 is TGCAGCGTTGAGTCGGGGTTACCCTACAATGAGCAGTTCTTC.

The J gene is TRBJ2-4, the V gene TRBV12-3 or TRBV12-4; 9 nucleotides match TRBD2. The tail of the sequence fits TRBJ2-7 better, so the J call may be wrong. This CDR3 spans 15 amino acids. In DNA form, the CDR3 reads TGTGCCAGCAGGGGGCTAGCGGGAAGTACCTACGAGCAGTACTTC. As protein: CASRGLAGSTYEQYF.

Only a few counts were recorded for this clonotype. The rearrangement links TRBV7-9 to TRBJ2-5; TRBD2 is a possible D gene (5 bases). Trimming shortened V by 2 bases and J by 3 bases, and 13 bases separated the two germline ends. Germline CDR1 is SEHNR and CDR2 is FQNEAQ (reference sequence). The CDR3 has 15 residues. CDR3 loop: CASSLYSGLKETQYF. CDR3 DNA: TGTGCCAGCAGCTTATATTCGGGATTAAAAGAGACCCAGTACTTC.

The CDR3 region is CASSVDQGLPTQYF. The CDR3 DNA reads TGTGCCAGCAGCGTAGACCAAGGGCTACCGACCCAGTACTTC. The chain carries TRBV9 and TRBJ2-5, with unresolved D. Trimming cost V 0 bases and J 7 bases, with 13 bases left between them. The V gene's germline CDR1 is SGDLS and CDR2 YYNGEE. This CDR3 has 14 residues.

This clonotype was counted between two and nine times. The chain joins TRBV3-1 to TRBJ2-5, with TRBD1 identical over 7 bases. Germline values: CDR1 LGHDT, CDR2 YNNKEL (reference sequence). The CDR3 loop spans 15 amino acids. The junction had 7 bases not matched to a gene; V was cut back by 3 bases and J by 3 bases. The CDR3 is CASSHLRQGKETQYF. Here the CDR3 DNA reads TGTGCCAGCAGCCATCTAAGACAGGGAAAAGAGACCCAGTACTTC.

CDR3: CAISESIGTGDPNYGYTF. CDR3 in DNA: TGTGCCATCAGTGAGTCGATTGGGACAGGGGATCCTAACTATGGCTACACCTTC. The chain carries TRBV10-3 and TRBJ1-2, with 10 positions matching TRBD1. This CDR3 comprises 18 residues. The germline V gene has CDR1 ENHRY and CDR2 SYGVKD. V was clipped by 0 bases and J by 0 bases; unmatched bases: 7.

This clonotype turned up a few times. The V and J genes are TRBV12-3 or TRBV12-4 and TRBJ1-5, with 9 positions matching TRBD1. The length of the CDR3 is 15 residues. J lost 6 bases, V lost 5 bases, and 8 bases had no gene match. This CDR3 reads CASSPRQGESQPQHF. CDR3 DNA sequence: TGTGCCAGCAGTCCCCGACAGGGGGAGAGTCAGCCCCAGCATTTT.

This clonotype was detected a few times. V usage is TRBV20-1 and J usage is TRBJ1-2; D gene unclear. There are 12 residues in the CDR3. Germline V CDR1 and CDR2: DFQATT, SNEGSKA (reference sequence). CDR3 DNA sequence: TGCGGACCCCTGGGCCTCCCCTATGGCTACACCTTC. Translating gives CGPLGLPYGYTF.

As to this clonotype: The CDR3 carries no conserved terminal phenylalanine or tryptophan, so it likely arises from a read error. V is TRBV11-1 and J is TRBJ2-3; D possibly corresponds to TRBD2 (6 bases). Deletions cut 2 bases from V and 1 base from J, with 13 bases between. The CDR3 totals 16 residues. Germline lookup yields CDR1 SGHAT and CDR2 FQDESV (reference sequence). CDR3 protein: CASSLFGGTRTDTQYS. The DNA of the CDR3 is TGTGCCAGCAGCTTATTCGGCGGGACCCGCACAGATACGCAGTATTCT.

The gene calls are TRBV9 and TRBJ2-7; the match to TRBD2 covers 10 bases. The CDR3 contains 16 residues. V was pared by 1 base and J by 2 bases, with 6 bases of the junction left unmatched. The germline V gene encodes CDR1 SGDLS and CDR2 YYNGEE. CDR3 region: CASSVRSTSGTYEQYF. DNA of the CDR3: TGTGCCAGCAGCGTAAGAAGTACTAGCGGGACCTACGAGCAGTACTTC.

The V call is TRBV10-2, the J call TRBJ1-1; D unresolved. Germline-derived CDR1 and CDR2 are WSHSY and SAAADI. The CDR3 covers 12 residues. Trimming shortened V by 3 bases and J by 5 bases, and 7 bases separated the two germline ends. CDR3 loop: CASSDPQTEAFF. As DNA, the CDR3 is TGCGCCAGCAGTGATCCCCAGACTGAAGCTTTCTTT.

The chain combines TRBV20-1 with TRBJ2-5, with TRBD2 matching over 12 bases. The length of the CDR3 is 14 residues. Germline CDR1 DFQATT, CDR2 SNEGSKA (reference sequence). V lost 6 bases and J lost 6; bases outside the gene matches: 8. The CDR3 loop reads CSATTSGSTKTQYF. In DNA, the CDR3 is TGCAGTGCAACGACTAGCGGGAGTACGAAGACCCAGTACTTC.

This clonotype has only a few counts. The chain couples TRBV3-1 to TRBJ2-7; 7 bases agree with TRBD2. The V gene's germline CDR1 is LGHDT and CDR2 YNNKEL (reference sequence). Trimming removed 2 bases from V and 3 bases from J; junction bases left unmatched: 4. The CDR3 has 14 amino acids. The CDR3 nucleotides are TGTGCCAGCAGCCAACTCGCGGGAGTCTACGAGCAGTACTTC. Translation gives CASSQLAGVYEQYF.

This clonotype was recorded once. CDR3 region: CSVTGGEDYGYTF. CDR3 bases: TGCAGCGTAACAGGGGGCGAGGATTACGGCTACACCTTC. The chain joins TRBV29-1 to TRBJ1-2; TRBD1 agrees at 9 bases. The CDR3 sequence is 13 residues long. CDR1 is SQVTM, CDR2 ANQGSEA, per germline. The J segment lost 8 bases and the V segment lost 6 bases, leaving 10 bases of the junction unmatched.

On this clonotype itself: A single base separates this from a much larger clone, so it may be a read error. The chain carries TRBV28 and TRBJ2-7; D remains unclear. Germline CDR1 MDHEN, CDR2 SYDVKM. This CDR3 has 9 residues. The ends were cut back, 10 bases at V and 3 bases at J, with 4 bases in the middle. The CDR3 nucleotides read TGTGCCACCGGCTACGAGCAGTACTTC. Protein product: CATGYEQYF.

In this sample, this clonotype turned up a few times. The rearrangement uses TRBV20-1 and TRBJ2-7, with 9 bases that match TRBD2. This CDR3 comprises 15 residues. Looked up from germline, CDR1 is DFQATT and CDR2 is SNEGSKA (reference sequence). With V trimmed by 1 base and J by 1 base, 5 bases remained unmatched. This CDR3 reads CSARGELAGSYEQYF. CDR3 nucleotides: TGCAGTGCTAGAGGAGAACTAGCGGGTTCCTACGAGCAGTACTTC.

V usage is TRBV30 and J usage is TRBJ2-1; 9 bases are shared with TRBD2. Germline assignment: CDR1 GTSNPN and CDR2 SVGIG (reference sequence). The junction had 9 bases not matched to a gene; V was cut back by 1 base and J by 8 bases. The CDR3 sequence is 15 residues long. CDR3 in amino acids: CAWSAPGLAIYEQFF. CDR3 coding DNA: TGTGCCTGGAGTGCACCGGGACTAGCTATCTATGAGCAGTTCTTC.

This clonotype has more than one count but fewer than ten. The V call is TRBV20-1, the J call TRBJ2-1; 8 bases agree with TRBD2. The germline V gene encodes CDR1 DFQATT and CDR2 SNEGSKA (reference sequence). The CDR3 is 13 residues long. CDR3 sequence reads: CSPGTSRSNEQFF. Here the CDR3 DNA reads TGCTCCCCCGGGACTAGTCGTTCCAATGAGCAGTTCTTC.

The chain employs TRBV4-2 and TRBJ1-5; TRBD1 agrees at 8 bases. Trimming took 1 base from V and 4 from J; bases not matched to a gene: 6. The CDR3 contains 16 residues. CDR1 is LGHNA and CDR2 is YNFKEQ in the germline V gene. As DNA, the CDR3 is TGTGCCAGCAGCCAAGGGCCGGACAGGGATAATCAGCCCCAGCATTTT. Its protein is CASSQGPDRDNQPQHF.

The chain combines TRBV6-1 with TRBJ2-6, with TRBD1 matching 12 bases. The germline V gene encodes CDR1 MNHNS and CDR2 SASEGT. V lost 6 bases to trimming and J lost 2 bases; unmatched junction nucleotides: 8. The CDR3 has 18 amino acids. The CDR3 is CASSITGTGGAGANVLTF. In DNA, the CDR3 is TGTGCCAGCAGCATAACCGGGACAGGGGGCGCTGGGGCCAACGTCCTGACTTTC.